This TCR beta chain was sequenced during a study of blood T cell repertoires in COVID-19 (TCRdb year 2020). Broadly, across the study: Samples covering the acute and convalescent phases of COVID-19 were provided by collaborators in the United States, Italy and Spain. The prospective study material was composed of cDNA or gDNA derived from T cells, B-cell-depleted T cells, or PBMCs. Subjects who had been exposed to COVID-19, were actively infected with it, or had recovered from it provided the deeply sampled blood TCRbeta repertoires that made up the dataset. The repertoires were released in a freely available public database meant as a resource for research on the immune response to SARS-CoV-2. The samples were drawn from the first 160 participants of the ongoing ImmuneRACE study and from some 1,300 subjects provided by 6 global collaborators. A de-identified subject ID, COVID-19 status, age in years and sex were almost always included in the sample metadata. HLA class I and class II types, where available, came from metadata supplied by the sample provider rather than from assay-based typing. What the study reported, not specific to this receptor: The quantity of clinical and demographic metadata differed by source and by participant and was supplied without curation.

In regard to this clone: Which antigen it targets is not known. Base qualities are not provided; no much larger clone lies one nucleotide away.

TCRbeta CDR3 regions were amplified from genomic DNA by means of the immunoSEQ Assay, a bias-controlled multiplex PCR. Regarding the original processing steps: Nucleated cell counts per sample were estimated from amplification of reference gene primers within the assay. To quantify the absolute abundance of each unique TCRbeta CDR3 rearrangement, sequence reads were collapsed and filtered. For each sample, productive Simpson clonality was calculated as the square root of Simpson's diversity index across productive rearrangements. Not all clones reach the TCRdb copy of this immuneACCESS table, which keeps in-frame sequences only. Checked studies attribute under half of the gap to unresolved V genes and leave the rest unexplained. V and J calls and clone size are as listed in that table; D and trimming were resolved from the DNA. This sample gives some 490,000 clones in total; about nine tenths of them show up just once. Of the sample, 8.3% is held by the ten largest clones.

For CDR1 and CDR2, the germline V gene lists SGDLS and YYNGEE. Inclusive of the bounding cysteine and phenylalanine, the CDR3 is 15 residues long. Only the CDR3 portion is preserved as DNA: 45 bases, with reading frame beginning at the first base. The junction shows trimming of 4 bases on V and 3 bases on J, plus 13 bases between the germline ends. In the prospective study, participants were roughly 18 to 89 years old, resided in about two dozen geographic areas of the United States, and were enrolled through a virtual design. In the prospective study, cohorts were assigned on the basis of participant-reported clinical history obtained from a screening survey and a study questionnaire. Recovered participants in ImmuneRACE Cohort 3 were defined as having two consecutive negative NP/OP PCR tests, clearance from a healthcare professional, or resolution of symptoms. In the prospective study, whole blood, serum and a nasopharyngeal or oropharyngeal swab were collected from each participant by mobile phlebotomists. Prospective study participants could optionally give additional blood draws and questionnaires over an approximately two-month period. Before DNA extraction, blood samples from the prospective study were shipped at room temperature or frozen.

Recombination linked TRBV9 to TRBJ1-4; the D segment could be TRBD1, given 6 matching bases. Sequencing used PBMCs or T cells enriched from blood (not recorded which). This receptor was taken from a woman aged 55 to 70 who had recovered from COVID-19. The CDR3 protein is CASSPSTGSNEKLFF. The bases are TGTGCCAGCAGCCCCTCGACAGGTTCTAATGAAAAACTGTTTTTT.